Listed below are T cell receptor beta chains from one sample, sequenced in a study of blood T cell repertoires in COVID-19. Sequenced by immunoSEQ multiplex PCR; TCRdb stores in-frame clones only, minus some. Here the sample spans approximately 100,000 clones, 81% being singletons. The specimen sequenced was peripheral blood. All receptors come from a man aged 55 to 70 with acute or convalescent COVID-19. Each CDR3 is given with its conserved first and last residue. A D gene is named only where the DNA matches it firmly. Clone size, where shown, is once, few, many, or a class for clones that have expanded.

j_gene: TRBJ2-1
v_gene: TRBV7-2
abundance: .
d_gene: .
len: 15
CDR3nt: TGTGCCAGCAGCTTAGGGCCTTTATCTTACAATGAGCAGTTCTTC
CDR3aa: CASSLGPLSYNEQFF

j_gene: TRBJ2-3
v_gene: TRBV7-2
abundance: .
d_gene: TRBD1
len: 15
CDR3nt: TGTGCCAGCAGCTTAGTTGGACAGGGGGCAGATACGCAGTATTTT
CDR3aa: CASSLVGQGADTQYF

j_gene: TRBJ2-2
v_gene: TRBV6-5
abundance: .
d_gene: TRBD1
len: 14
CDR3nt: TGTGCCAGCAGAGGGGGCGGCGGCACCGGGGAGCTGTTTTTT
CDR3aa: CASRGGGGTGELFF

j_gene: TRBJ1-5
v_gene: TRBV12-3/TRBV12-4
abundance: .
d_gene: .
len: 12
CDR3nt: TGTGCCAGCAGCCCCAGGGATCAGCCCCAGCATTTT
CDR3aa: CASSPRDQPQHF

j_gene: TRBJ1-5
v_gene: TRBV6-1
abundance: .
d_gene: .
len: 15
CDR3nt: TGTGCCAGCAGTGAAGCGGCAACAGGCAATCAGCCCCAGCATTTT
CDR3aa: CASSEAATGNQPQHF

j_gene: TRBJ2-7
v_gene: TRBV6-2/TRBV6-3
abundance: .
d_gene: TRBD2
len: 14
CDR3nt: TGTGCCAGCAGCCGTCTAGCGGGGGCCTACGAGCAGTACTTC
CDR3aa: CASSRLAGAYEQYF

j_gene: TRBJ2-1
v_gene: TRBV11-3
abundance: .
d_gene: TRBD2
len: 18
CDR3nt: TGTGCCAGCAGCTTAGACCTCGTCGAGCGGGGGGGCAGAAATGAGCAGTTCTTC
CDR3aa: CASSLDLVERGGRNEQFF

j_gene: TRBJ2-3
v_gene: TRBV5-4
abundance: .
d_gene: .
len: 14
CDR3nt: TGTGCCAGCAGTCGGGGAATGGTCACAGATACGCAGTATTTT
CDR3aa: CASSRGMVTDTQYF

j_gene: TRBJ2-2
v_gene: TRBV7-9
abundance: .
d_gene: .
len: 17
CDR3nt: TGTGCCAGCAGCTTAGGCTCCCGGGGGTTGTACACCGGGGAGCTGTTTTTT
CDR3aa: CASSLGSRGLYTGELFF

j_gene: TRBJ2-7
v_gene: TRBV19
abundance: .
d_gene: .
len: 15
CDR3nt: TGTGCCAGTAGTAGAGAGTGGCAGGGCTCCTACGAGCAGTACTTC
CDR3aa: CASSREWQGSYEQYF

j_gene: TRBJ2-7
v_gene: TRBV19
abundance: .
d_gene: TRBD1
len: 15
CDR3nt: TGTGCCAGTAACTCCCCGACAGGGGGCCTCTACGAGCAGTACTTC
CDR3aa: CASNSPTGGLYEQYF

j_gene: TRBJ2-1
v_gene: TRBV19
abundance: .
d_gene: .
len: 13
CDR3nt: TGTGCCAGTAGTAGCATCAGGGGTAGTGAGCAGTTCTTC
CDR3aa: CASSSIRGSEQFF

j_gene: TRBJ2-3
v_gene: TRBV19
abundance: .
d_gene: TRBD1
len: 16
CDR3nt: TGTGCCAGTAGTACCAGGACAGGGGGGGGACCAGATACGCAGTATTTT
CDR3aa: CASSTRTGGGPDTQYF

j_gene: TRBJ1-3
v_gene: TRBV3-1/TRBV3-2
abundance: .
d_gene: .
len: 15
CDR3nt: TGTGCCAGCAGCCCAGCCACGGGCTCTGGAAACACCATATATTTT
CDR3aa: CASSPATGSGNTIYF

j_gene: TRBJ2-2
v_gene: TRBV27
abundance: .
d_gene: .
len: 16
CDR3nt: TGTGCCAGCAGTTCTGGCTACAGAAGGAACACCGGGGAGCTGTTTTTT
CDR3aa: CASSSGYRRNTGELFF

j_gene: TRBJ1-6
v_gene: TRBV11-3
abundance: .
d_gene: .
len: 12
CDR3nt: TGTGCCAGCAGCTTGGGCCTTTCTTCCCTCCACTTT
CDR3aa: CASSLGLSSLHF

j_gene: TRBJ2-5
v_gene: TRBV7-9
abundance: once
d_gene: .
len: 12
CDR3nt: TGTGCCAGCAGGAGCACAGGGGAGACCCAGTACTTC
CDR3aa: CASRSTGETQYF

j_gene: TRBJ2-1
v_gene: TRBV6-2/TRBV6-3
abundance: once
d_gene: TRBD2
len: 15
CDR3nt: TGTGCCAGCAGTAGACTAGCGGGAGGGCCGAGTGAGCAGTTCTTC
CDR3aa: CASSRLAGGPSEQFF

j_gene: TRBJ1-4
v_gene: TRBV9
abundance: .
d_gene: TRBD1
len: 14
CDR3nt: TGTGCCAGCAGCTCGGGACAGAGTAATGAAAAACTGTTTTTT
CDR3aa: CASSSGQSNEKLFF

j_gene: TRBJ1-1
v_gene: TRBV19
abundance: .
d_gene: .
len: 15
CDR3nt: TGTGCCAGTGGTCGGGGCGAAGGGGGGAACACTGAAGCTTTCTTT
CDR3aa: CASGRGEGGNTEAFF

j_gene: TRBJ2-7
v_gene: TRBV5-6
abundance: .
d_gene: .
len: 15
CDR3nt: TGTGCCAGCAGCTCTCCTCACAGGGACCCCTACGAGCAGTACTTC
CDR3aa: CASSSPHRDPYEQYF

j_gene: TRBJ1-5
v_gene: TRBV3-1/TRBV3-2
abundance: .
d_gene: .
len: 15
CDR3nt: TGTGCCAGCAGCCAAGATCCCACAGGGTATCAGCCCCAGCATTTT
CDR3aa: CASSQDPTGYQPQHF

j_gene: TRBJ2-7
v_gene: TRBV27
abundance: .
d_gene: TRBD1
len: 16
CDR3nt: TGTGCCAGCAGTTTACTCGTGGGGACAGAGGCGTACGAGCAGTACTTC
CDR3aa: CASSLLVGTEAYEQYF

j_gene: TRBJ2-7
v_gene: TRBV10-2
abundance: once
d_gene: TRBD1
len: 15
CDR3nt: TGCGCCAGCTACCCCGGGACAGGGGGCTCCTACGAGCAGTACTTC
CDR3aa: CASYPGTGGSYEQYF

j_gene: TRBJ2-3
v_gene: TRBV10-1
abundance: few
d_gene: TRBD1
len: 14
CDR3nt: TGCGCCAGCAGTGATCCCCAGGGGGCAGATACGCAGTATTTT
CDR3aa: CASSDPQGADTQYF

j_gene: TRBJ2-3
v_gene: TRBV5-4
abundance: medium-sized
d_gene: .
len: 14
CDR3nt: TGTGCCAGCAGCTTGAGAGGCCGGCGGGATACGCAGTATTTT
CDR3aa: CASSLRGRRDTQYF

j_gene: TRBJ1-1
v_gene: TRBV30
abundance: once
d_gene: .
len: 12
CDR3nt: TGTGCTTCTGACAGGCCGCTTACTGAAGCTTTCTTT
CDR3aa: CASDRPLTEAFF

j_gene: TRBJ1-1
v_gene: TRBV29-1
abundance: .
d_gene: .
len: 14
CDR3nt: TGCAGCGTTGACCCACAGGGACGGAACACTGAAGCTTTCTTT
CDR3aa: CSVDPQGRNTEAFF

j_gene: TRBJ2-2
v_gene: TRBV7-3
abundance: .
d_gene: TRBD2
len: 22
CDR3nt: TGTGCCAGCAGCTTAACCTTTGGAATGTTTGGTAGCGGGGCTACGAACACCGGGGAGCTGTTTTTT
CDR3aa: CASSLTFGMFGSGATNTGELFF

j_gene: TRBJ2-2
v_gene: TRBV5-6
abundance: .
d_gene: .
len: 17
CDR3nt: TGTGCCAGCAGCTTGGGGGGCAGGGGCCTTGACACCGGGGAGCTGTTTTTT
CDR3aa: CASSLGGRGLDTGELFF

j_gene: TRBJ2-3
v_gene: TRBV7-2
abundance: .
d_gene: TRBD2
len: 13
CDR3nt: TGTGCCAGCAGCCTCAGCGGGGGGTATACGCAGTATTTT
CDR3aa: CASSLSGGYTQYF

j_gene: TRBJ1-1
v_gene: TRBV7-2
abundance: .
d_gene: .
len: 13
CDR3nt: TGTGCCAGCAGCACACAGGAGAACACTGAAGCTTTCTTT
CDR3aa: CASSTQENTEAFF

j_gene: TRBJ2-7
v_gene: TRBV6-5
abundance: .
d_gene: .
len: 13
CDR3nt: TGTGCCAGCGAGGGATGGGGTGGGGACGAGCAGTACTTC
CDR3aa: CASEGWGGDEQYF

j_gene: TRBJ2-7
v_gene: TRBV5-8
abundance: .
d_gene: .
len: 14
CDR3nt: TGTGCCAGCAGCGCCACACAGGGCTCGGACGAGCAGTACTTC
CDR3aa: CASSATQGSDEQYF

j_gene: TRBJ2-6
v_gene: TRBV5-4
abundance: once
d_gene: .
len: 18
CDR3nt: TGTGCCAGCAGCTCGTTGGGGGCAGGGACGTCAGGGGCCAACGTCCTGACTTTC
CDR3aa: CASSSLGAGTSGANVLTF

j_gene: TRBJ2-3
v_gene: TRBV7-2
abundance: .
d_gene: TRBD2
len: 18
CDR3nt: TGTGCCAGCAGCTTATCGGTTCTAGCGGGACTCGGCACAGATACGCAGTATTTT
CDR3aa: CASSLSVLAGLGTDTQYF

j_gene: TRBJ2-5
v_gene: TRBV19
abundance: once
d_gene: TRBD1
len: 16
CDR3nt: TGTGCCAGTAGTAAAGGCCCCGGACAGGGTCCGGAGACCCAGTACTTC
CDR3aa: CASSKGPGQGPETQYF

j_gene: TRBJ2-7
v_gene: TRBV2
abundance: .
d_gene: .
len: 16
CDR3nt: TGTGCCAGCAGTGTGAATAGTGACGGGGGCTCCTACGAGCAGTACTTC
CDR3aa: CASSVNSDGGSYEQYF

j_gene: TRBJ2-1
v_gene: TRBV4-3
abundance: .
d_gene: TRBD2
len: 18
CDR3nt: TGCGCCAGCAGCCAAGCACCGGGAGGGCCCATATCCTACAATGAGCAGTTCTTC
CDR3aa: CASSQAPGGPISYNEQFF

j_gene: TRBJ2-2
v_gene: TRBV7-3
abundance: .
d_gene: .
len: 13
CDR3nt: TGTGCCAGCAGCCTACTAGGCACCGGGGAGCTGTTTTTT
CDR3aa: CASSLLGTGELFF

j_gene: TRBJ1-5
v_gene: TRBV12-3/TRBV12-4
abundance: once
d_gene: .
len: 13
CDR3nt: TGTGCCAGCGTCCAGGGCGCCTATCAGCCCCAGCATTTT
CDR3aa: CASVQGAYQPQHF

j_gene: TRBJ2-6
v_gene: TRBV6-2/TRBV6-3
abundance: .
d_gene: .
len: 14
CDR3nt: TGTGCCAGCAGTCTCCCAGGCGGGGCCAACGTCCTGACTTTC
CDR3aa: CASSLPGGANVLTF

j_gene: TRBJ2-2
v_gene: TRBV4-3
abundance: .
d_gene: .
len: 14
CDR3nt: TGCGCCAGCAGCCAAGATCAGGGTATCGGGGAGCTGTTTTTT
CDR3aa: CASSQDQGIGELFF

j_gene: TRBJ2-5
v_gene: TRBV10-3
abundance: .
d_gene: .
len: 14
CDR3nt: TGTGCCATCAGTGCGACTACGACGATGGAGACCCAGTACTTC
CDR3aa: CAISATTTMETQYF

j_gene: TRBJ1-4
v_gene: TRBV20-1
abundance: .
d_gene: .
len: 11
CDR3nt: TGCAGTGCTAGAGATAAGTTAGAACTGTTTTTT
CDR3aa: CSARDKLELFF

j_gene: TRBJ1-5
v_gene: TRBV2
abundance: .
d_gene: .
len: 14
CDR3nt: TGTGCCAGCAGTGAAGCGGCATCATATCAGCCCCAGCATTTT
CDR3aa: CASSEAASYQPQHF

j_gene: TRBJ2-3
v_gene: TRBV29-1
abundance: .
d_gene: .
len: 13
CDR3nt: TGCAGCGTTGATCAGACTAGCACAGATACGCAGTATTTT
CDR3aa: CSVDQTSTDTQYF

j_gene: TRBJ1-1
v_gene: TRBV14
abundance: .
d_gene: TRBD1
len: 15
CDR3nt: TGTGCCAGCAGCCAAGAAAACAGGGGGAACACTGAAGCTTTCTTT
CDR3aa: CASSQENRGNTEAFF

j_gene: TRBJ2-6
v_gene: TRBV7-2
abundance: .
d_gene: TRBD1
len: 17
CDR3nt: TGTGCCAGCAGCTTAGACAGGGGGGCTGGCGGGGCCAACGTCCTGACTTTC
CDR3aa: CASSLDRGAGGANVLTF

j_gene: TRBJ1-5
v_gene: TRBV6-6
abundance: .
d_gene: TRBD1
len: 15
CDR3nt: TGTGCCAGCAGTTACTCGACAGGGAACAATCAGCCCCAGCATTTT
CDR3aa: CASSYSTGNNQPQHF

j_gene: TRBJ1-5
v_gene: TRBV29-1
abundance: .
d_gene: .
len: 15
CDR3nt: TGCAGCGCCTACAATTGGGGCGGGGGGAATCAGCCCCAGCATTTT
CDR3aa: CSAYNWGGGNQPQHF

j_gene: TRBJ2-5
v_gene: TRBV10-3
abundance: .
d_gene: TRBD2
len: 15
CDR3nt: TGTGCCATCAGTGTTGCGCGGGGGTACCAAGAGACCCAGTACTTC
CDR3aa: CAISVARGYQETQYF

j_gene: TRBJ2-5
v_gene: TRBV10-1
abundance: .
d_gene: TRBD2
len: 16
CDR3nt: TGCGCCAGCAGTGAGTCGACGGGACTAGCTCGGGAGACCCAGTACTTC
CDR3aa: CASSESTGLARETQYF

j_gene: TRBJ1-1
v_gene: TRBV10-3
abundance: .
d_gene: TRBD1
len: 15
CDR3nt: TGTGCCATCGGGGGACAGGGGGCATCTGTCTCTGAAGCTTTCTTT
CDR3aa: CAIGGQGASVSEAFF

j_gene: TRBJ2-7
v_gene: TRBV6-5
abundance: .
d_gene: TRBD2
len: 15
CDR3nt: TGTGCCAGCAGCTGGGGGGGATCCCTGGGCAACGAGCAGTACTTC
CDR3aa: CASSWGGSLGNEQYF

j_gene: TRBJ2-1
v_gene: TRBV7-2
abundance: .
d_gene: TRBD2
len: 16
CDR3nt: TGTGCCAGCAGCCCTCAAGCGGGAGCCTCCTACAATGAGCAGTTCTTC
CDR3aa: CASSPQAGASYNEQFF

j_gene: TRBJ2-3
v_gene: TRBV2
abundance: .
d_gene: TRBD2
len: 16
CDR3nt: TGTGCCAGCAGTGGTGGAACTAGCGGGTCCACAGATACGCAGTATTTT
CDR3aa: CASSGGTSGSTDTQYF

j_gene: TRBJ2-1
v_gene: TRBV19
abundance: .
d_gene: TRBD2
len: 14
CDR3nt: TGTGCCAGTAGGAGGCTAGCGGACGACAATGAGCAGTTCTTC
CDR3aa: CASRRLADDNEQFF

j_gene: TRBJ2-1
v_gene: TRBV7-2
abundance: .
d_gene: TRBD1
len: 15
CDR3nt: TGTGCCAGCAGTTACAGGGGGCTGTCCTACAATGAGCAGTTCTTC
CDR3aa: CASSYRGLSYNEQFF

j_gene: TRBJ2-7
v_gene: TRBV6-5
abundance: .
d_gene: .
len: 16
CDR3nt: TGTGCCAGCAGTTACAGCCTAAGCACTGGCTCCTACGAGCAGTACTTC
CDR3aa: CASSYSLSTGSYEQYF